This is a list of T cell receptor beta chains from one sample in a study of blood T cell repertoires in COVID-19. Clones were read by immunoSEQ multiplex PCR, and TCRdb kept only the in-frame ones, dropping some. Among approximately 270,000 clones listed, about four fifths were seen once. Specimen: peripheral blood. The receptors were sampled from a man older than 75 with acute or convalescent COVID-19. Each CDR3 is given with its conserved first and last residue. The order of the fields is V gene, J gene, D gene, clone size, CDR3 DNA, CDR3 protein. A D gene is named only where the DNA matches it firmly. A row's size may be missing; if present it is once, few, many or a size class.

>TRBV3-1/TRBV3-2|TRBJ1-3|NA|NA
TGTGCCAGCAGCCAAGCTCAGGTAAACACCATATATTTT
CASSQAQVNTIYF
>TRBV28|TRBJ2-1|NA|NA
TGTGCCAGCAGTTTAAAGGGACTTCGACAGTTCTTC
CASSLKGLRQFF
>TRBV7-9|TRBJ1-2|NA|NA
TGTGCCAGCAGCTTTTCAGGGGCGCAAGTCTATGGCTACACCTTC
CASSFSGAQVYGYTF
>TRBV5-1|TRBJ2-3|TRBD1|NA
TGCGCCAGCAGGAGGGGGCCCGGCCCCACAGATACGCAGTATTTT
CASRRGPGPTDTQYF
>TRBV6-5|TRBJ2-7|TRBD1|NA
TGTGCCAGCAGTTACTCAACAGGGGCCTACGAGCAGTACTTC
CASSYSTGAYEQYF
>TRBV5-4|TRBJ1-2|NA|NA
TGTGCCAGCAGCAGCCCAAGACAAGCCAACTATGGCTACACCTTC
CASSSPRQANYGYTF
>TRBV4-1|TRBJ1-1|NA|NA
TGCGCCAGCAGCCGCAACCAGGAGGCGAACACTGAAGCTTTCTTT
CASSRNQEANTEAFF
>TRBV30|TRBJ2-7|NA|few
TGTGCCTGGAGTGTAGGGAGTGGGACACGCGAGCAGTACTTC
CAWSVGSGTREQYF
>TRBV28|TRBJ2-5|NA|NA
TGTGCCAGCAGTCCCCGCTTAGGGGCGGAGACCCAGTACTTC
CASSPRLGAETQYF
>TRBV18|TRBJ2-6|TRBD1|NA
TGTGCCAGCTCACCACAGACAGGGGGCGCATCGGGGGCCAACGTCCTGACTTTC
CASSPQTGGASGANVLTF
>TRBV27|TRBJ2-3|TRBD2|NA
TGTGCCAGCAGCCTAGCGGGAGCGTCCGCAGATACGCAGTATTTT
CASSLAGASADTQYF
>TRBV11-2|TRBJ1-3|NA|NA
TGTGCCAGCATCCGAGGAAGCTCTGGAAACACCATATATTTT
CASIRGSSGNTIYF
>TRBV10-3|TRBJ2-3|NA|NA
TGTGCCATCAGTGAAGGAGGGGGCGCAACAGATACGCAGTATTTT
CAISEGGGATDTQYF
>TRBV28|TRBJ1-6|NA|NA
TGTGCCAGCAGTTTCGAACGGGGACTAGGCGCTAATTCACCCCTCCACTTT
CASSFERGLGANSPLHF
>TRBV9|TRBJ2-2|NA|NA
TGTGCCAGCAGCGTACTCGGGGGTCCGAACACCGGGGAGCTGTTTTTT
CASSVLGGPNTGELFF
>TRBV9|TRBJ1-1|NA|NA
TGTGCCAGCAGCGTAGGGGGCAGGGGTGTCACTGAAGCTTTCTTT
CASSVGGRGVTEAFF
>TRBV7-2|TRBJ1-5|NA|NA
TGTGCCAGCAGCTCGTCAGGGTCCCATCAGCCCCAGCATTTT
CASSSSGSHQPQHF
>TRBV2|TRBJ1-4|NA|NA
TGTGCCAGCAGTGAGGCGGGAAATGAAAAACTGTTTTTT
CASSEAGNEKLFF